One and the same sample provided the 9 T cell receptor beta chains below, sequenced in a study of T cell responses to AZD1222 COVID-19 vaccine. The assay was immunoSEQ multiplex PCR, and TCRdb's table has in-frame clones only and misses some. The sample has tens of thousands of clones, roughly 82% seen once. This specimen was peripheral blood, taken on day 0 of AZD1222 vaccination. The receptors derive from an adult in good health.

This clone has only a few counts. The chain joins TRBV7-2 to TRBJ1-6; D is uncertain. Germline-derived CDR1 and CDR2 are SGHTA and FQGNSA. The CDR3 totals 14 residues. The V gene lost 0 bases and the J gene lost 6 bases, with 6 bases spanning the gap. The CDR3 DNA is TGTGCCAGCAGCTTAGCGGCGCGTAATTCACCCCTCCACTTT. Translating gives CASSLAARNSPLHF.

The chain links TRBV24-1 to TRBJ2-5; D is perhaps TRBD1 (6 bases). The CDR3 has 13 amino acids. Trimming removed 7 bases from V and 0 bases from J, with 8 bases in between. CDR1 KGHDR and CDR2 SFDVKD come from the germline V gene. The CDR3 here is CATSRGYQETQYF. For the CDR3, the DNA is TGTGCCACCAGCAGGGGTTACCAAGAGACCCAGTACTTC.

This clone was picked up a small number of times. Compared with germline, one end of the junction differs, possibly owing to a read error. CDR3 bases: TGTGCTAGCAGCTTAGGGGCAGGGGGAGATTCACCCCTCCACTTT. Amino acid sequence: CASSLGAGGDSPLHF. The chain uses TRBV7-7 and TRBJ1-6; 7 bases line up with TRBD1. The germline V gene encodes CDR1 SSHAT and CDR2 FNYEAQ (reference sequence). There are 15 residues in the CDR3.

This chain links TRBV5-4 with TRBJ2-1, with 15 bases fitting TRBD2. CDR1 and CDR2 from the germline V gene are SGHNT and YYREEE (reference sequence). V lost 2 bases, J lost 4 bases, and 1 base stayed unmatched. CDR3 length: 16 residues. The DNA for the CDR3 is TGTGCCAGCAGCTTTGGACTAGCGGGGGGGTACAATGAGCAGTTCTTC. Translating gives CASSFGLAGGYNEQFF.

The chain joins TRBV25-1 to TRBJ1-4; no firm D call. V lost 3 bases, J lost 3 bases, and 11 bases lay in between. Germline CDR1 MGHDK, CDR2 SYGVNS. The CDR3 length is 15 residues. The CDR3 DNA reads TGTGCCAGCAGTGAGGCAGGCTGGGCTAATGAAAAACTGTTTTTT. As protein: CASSEAGWANEKLFF.

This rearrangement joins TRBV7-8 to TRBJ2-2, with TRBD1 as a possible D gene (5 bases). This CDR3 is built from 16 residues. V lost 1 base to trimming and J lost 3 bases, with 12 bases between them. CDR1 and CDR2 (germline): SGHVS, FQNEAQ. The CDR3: CASSLEGAGHTGELFF. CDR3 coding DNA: TGTGCCAGCAGCTTAGAAGGGGCCGGGCACACCGGGGAGCTGTTTTTT.

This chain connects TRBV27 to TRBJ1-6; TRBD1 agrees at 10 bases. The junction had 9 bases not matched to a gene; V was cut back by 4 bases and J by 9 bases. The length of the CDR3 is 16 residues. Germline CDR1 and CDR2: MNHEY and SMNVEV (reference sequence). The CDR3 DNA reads TGTGCCAGCAGTTCACAATCCGGGACAGGGGTTTCACCCCTCCACTTT. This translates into CASSSQSGTGVSPLHF.

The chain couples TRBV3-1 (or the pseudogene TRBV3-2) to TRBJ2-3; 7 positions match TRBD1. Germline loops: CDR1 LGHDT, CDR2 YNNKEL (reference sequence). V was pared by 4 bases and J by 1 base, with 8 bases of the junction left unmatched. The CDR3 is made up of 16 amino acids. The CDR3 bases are TGTGCCAGCAGCCGGGCAGGGGGAAGTGGCACAGATACGCAGTATTTT. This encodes CASSRAGGSGTDTQYF.

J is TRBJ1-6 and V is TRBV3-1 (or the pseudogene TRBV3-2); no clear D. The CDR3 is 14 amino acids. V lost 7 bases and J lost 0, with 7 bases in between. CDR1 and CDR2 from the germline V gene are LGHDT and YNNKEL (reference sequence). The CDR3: CASKESSYNSPLHF. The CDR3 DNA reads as TGTGCCAGCAAAGAGAGCTCCTATAATTCACCCCTCCACTTT.